This T cell receptor (beta chain) derives from a study of T-cell reconstitution after alpha-beta-depleted transplantation in children. Only a few counts were recorded for this clonotype. TCRbeta library construction was performed incorporating unique molecular identifiers. One entry per CDR3 protein results from TCRdb running MiXCR on the PCR reads. The data contain roughly 500,000 distinct CDR3 sequences, less than 35% of them singletons. Germline V gene lookup returns CDR1 SGHTA and CDR2 FQGNSA. The junction had 6 bases not matched to a gene; V was cut back by 4 bases and J by 3 bases. CDR3 length: 15 residues.

This TCR came from a human donor who donated a stem cell graft to a child with aplastic anemia. The chain couples TRBV7-2 to TRBJ2-1; 7 bases align to TRBD2. The sample consisted of PBMCs from the stem cell graft donor, taken from the stem cell graft. CDR3 DNA: TGTGCCAGCAGCTCGCGGGAGAACAACTACAATGAGCAGTTCTTC. It is translated as CASSSRENNYNEQFF.